This T cell receptor beta chain is from a study of cytomegalovirus exposure and HLA in healthy donors. In the study overall: The 95 million to 120 million unique TCR beta sequences, from about 179 million T cells, were found by an earlier analysis. General study points: Later analysis suggested most CMV-associated TCR beta chains were HLA-restricted. There were fewer than 200 TCR beta chains listed as cytomegalovirus-associated.

The CDR3 contains 19 residues. V was clipped by 1 base and J by 1 base; unmatched bases: 13. Germline V lookup: CDR1 SGHRS, CDR2 YFSETQ. Regarding this clone: Its specificity is not known.

Amplification used 60 Vbeta primers and 13 Jbeta primers. This table comes from immunoSEQ multiplex PCR, and its TCRdb copy is limited to in-frame clones, with some not included. This sample has 110,000 or so clones; under 70% occur once, and the top ten carry roughly 8%. The clonotype was recovered from a man aged 18 to 30 in good health and CMV-seropositive. The source material was PBMCs. The genes are TRBV5-1 and TRBJ2-5; 10 nucleotides agree with TRBD1. CDR3 protein: CASSLFGTGVESSQETQYF. The CDR3 DNA follows: TGCGCCAGCAGCTTGTTTGGGACAGGGGTCGAATCCAGCCAAGAGACCCAGTACTTC.